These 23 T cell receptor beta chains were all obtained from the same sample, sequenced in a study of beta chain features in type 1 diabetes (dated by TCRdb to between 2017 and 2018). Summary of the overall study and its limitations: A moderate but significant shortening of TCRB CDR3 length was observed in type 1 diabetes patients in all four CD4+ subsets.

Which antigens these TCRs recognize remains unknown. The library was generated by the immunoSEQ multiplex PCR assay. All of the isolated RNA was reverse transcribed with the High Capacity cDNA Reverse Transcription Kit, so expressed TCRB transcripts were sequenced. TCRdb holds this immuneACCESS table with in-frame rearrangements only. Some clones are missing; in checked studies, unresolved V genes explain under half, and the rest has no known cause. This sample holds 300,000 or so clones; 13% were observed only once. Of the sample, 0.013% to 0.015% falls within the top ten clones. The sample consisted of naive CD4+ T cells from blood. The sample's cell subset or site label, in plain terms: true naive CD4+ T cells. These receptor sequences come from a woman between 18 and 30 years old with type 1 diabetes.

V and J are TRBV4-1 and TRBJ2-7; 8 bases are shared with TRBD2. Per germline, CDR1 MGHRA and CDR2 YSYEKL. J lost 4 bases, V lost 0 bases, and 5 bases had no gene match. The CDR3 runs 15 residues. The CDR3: CASSQDVAGMYEQYF. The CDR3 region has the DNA TGCGCCAGCAGCCAAGATGTAGCGGGAATGTACGAGCAGTACTTC.

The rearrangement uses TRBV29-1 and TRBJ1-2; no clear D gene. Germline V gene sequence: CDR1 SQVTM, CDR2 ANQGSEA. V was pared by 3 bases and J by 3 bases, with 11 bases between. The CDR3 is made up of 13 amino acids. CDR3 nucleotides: TGCAGCGTTGATAGGCCTGCGGACTATGGCTACACCTTC. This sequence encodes CSVDRPADYGYTF. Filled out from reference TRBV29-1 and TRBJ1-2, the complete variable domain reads SAVISQKPSRDICQRGTSLTIQCQVDSQVTMMFWYRQQPGQSLTLIATANQGSEATYESGFVIDKFPISRPNLTFSTLTVSNMSPEDSSIYLCSVDRPADYGYTFGSGTRLTVV.

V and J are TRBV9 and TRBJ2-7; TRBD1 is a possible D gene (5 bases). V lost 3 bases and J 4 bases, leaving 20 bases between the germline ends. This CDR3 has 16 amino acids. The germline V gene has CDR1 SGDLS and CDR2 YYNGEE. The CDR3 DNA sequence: TGTGCCAGCAGCGGCAGGGCGCCGGGTGGTTCGTACGAGCAGTACTTC. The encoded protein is CASSGRAPGGSYEQYF.

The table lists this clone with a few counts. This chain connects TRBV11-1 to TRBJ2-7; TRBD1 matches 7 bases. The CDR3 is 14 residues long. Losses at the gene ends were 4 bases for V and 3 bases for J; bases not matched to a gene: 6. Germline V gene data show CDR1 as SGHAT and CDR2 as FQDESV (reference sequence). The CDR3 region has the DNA TGTGCCAGCAGCTCTTTACAGGGGCTCTACGAGCAGTACTTC. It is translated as CASSSLQGLYEQYF.

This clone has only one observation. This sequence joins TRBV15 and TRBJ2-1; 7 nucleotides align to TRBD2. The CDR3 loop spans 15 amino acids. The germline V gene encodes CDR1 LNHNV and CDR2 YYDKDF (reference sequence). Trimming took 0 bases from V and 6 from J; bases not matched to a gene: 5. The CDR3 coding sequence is TGTGCCACCAGCAGAGATCCGGGACTATCCAATGAGCAGTTCTTC. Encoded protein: CATSRDPGLSNEQFF.

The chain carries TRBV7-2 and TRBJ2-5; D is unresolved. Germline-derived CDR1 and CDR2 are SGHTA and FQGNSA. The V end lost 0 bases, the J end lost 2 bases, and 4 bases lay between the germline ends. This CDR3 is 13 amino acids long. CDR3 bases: TGTGCCAGCAGCTTAGCCAGACAAGAGACCCAGTACTTC. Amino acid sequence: CASSLARQETQYF.

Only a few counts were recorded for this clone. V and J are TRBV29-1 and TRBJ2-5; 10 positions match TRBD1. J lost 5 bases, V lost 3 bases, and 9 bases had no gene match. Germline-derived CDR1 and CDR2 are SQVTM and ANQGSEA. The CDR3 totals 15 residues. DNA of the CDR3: TGCAGCGTTGAGGAGGTAGACAGGGGGCGGGAGACCCAGTACTTC. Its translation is CSVEEVDRGRETQYF.

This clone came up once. CDR3 loop: CASSLELAGVADTQYF. Written as DNA, the CDR3 is TGTGCCAGCAGCTTAGAACTAGCGGGAGTTGCAGATACGCAGTATTTT. The V call is TRBV11-3, the J call TRBJ2-3; 11 bases map to TRBD2. CDR1 and CDR2 (germline): SGHNT, YENEEA. The CDR3 extends over 16 amino acids. V shed 0 bases, J shed 4 bases, and the junction held 3 bases outside the gene matches. The full variable domain, completed using reference TRBV11-3 and TRBJ2-3, is EAGVVQSPRYKIIEKKQPVAFWCNPISGHNTLYWYLQNLGQGPELLIRYENEEAVDDSQLPKDRFSAERLKGVDSTLKIQPAELGDSAVYLCASSLELAGVADTQYFGPGTRLTVL.

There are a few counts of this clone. The DNA for the CDR3 is TGTGCCAGCAGCTTAGGAGTGGGCGATACGCAGTATTTT. This sequence encodes CASSLGVGDTQYF. The chain recombines TRBV7-9 with TRBJ2-3; D gene ambiguous. The germline V gene encodes CDR1 SEHNR and CDR2 FQNEAQ (reference sequence). V was shortened by 1 base and J by 6 bases, with 8 bases between the two germline ends. The CDR3 extends over 13 amino acids.

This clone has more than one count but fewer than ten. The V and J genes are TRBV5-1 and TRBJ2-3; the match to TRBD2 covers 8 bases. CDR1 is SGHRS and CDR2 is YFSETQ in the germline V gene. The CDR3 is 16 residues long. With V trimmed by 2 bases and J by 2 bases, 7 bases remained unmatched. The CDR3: CASSFLTGGITDTQYF. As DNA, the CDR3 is TGCGCCAGCAGCTTCTTGACGGGAGGGATCACAGATACGCAGTATTTT.

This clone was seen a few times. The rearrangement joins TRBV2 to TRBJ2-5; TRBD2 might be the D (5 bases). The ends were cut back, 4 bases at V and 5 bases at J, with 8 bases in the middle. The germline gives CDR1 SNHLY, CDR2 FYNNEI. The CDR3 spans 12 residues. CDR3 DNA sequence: TGTGCCAGCAGTGCCGGGGAGGAGACCCAGTACTTC. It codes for CASSAGEETQYF.

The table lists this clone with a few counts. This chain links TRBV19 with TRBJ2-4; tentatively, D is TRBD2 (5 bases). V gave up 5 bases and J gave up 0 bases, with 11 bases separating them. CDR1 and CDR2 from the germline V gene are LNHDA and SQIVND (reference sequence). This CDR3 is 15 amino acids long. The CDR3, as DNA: TGTGCCAGTAGTTTTGTAGCGTTAGCCAAAAACATTCAGTACTTC. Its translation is CASSFVALAKNIQYF.

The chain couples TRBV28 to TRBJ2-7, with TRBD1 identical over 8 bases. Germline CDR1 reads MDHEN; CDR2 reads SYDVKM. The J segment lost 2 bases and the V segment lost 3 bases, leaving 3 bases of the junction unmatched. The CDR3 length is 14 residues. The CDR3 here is CASSLPDRAYEQYF. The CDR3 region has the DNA TGTGCCAGCAGTTTGCCGGACAGGGCCTACGAGCAGTACTTC.

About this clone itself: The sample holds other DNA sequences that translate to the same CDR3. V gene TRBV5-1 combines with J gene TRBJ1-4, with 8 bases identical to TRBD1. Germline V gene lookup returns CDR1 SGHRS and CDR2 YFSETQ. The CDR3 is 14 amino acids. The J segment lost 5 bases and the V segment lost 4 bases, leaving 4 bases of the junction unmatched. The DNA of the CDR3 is TGCGCCAGCAGCCTGGGACAGGTCAATGAAAAACTGTTTTTT. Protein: CASSLGQVNEKLFF. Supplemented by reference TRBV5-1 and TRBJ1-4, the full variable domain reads KAGVTQTPRYLIKTRGQQVTLSCSPISGHRSVSWYQQTPGQGLQFLFEYFSETQRNKGNFPGRFSGRQFSNSRSEMNVSTLELGDSALYLCASSLGQVNEKLFFGSGTQLSVL.

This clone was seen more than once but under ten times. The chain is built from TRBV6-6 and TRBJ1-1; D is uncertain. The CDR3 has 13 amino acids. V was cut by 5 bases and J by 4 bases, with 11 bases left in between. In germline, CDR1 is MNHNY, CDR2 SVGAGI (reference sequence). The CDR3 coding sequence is TGTGCCAGCAGTAAGCACAGCGGCACTGAAGCTTTCTTT. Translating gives CASSKHSGTEAFF.

The CDR3 here is CASSQQDPGANVLTF. The CDR3 DNA reads TGTGCCAGCAGTCAACAGGACCCTGGGGCCAACGTCCTGACTTTC. The chain has TRBV2 and TRBJ2-6; tentatively, D is TRBD1 (5 bases). CDR3 size: 15 residues. V was trimmed by 5 bases and J by 2 bases, leaving 10 bases between them. CDR1 SNHLY and CDR2 FYNNEI come from the germline V gene.

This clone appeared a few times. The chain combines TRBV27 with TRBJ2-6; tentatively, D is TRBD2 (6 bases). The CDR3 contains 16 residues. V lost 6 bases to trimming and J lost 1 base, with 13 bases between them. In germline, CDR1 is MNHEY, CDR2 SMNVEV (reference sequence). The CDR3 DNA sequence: TGTGCCAGCAGCGGCCTGGGGGGATCTGGGGCCAACGTCCTGACTTTC. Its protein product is CASSGLGGSGANVLTF.

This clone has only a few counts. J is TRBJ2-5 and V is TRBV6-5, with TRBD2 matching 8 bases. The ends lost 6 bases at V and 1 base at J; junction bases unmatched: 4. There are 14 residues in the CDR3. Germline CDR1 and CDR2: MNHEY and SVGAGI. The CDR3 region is CASSYLAGQETQYF. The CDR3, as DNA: TGTGCCAGCAGCTACCTAGCGGGCCAAGAGACCCAGTACTTC.

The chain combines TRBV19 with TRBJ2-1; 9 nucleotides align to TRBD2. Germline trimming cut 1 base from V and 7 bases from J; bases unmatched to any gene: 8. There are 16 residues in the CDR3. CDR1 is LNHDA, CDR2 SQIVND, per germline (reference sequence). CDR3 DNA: TGTGCCAGTAGTATAGTATCAAGCGGGAGGAGAAATGAGCAGTTCTTC. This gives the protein CASSIVSSGRRNEQFF.

CDR3 residues: CASEREGTDTQYF. In DNA form, the CDR3 reads TGTGCCAGTGAGCGGGAGGGCACAGATACGCAGTATTTT. V usage is TRBV28 and J usage is TRBJ2-3; 9 bases are shared with TRBD2. Looked up from germline, CDR1 is MDHEN and CDR2 is SYDVKM. Trimming took 9 bases from V and 1 from J; bases not matched to a gene: 2. This CDR3 comprises 13 residues.

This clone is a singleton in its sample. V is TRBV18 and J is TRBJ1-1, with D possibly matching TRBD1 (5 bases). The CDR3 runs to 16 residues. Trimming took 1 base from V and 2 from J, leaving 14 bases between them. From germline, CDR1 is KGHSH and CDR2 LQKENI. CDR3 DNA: TGTGCCAGCTCACCACGAGTTGCGACAGCCAACACTGAAGCTTTCTTT. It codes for CASSPRVATANTEAFF. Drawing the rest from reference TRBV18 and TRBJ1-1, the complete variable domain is NAGVMQNPRHLVRRRGQEARLRCSPMKGHSHVYWYRQLPEEGLKFMVYLQKENIIDESGMPKERFSAEFPKEGPSILRIQQVVRGDSAAYFCASSPRVATANTEAFFGQGTRLTVV.

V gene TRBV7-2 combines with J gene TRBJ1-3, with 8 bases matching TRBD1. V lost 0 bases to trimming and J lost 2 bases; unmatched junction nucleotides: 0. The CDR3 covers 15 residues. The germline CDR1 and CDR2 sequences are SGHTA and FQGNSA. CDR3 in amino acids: CASSLAQGAGNTIYF. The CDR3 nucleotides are TGTGCCAGCAGCTTAGCACAGGGGGCTGGAAACACCATATATTTT.

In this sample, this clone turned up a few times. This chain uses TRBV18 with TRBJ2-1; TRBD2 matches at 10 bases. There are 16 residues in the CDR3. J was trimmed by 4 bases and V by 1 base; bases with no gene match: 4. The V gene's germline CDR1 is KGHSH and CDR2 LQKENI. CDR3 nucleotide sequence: TGTGCCAGCTCACCACGGAGTAGCGGGAGGTACAATGAGCAGTTCTTC. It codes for CASSPRSSGRYNEQFF.